These 6 T cell receptor beta chains originate from one sample sequenced in a study of T-cell reconstitution after alpha-beta-depleted transplantation in children. Unique molecular identifiers were incorporated into the prepared TCRbeta library. TCRdb processed the PCR reads anew with MiXCR; each CDR3 protein has one entry. The sample includes just over 950,000 distinct CDR3 sequences, roughly 29% of them seen just once. The sequencing here drew on PBMCs, mostly from graft donor cells, taken 360 days after TCRalphabeta/CD19-depleted stem cell transplant. These TCRs come from a boy in the first two years of life who had a stem cell transplant for SCID, so the T cells may come from the graft donor.

V gene TRBV2 combines with J gene TRBJ2-7; 10 nucleotides agree with TRBD1. This CDR3 has 15 residues. The J segment lost 4 bases and the V segment lost 4 bases, leaving 7 bases of the junction unmatched. CDR1 SNHLY and CDR2 FYNNEI come from the germline V gene. The CDR3 DNA follows: TGTGCCAGCAGTGCGGGGACAGGGGTCGGGTACGAGCAGTACTTC. Translation: CASSAGTGVGYEQYF.

This chain connects TRBV27 to TRBJ2-7, with TRBD1 as a possible D gene (6 bases). CDR3 length: 14 residues. Trimming cost V 5 bases and J 6 bases, with 17 bases left between them. Germline-derived CDR1 and CDR2 are MNHEY and SMNVEV (reference sequence). The CDR3 DNA sequence: TGTGCCAGCAGTGCGACGGTGTGGGGGCGCGAGCAGTACTTC. Encoded protein: CASSATVWGREQYF.

This clonotype was seen many times. The V gene is TRBV5-1, the J gene TRBJ2-2; tentatively, D is TRBD2 (5 bases). Germline V lookup: CDR1 SGHRS, CDR2 YFSETQ. The CDR3 length is 15 residues. V lost 2 bases to trimming and J lost 3 bases, with 11 bases between them. CDR3 amino acids: CASSLPGSYTGELFF. As DNA, the CDR3 is TGCGCCAGCAGCTTACCGGGATCCTACACCGGGGAGCTGTTTTTT.

This clonotype was seen a few times. This sequence joins TRBV24-1 and TRBJ2-5; D is tentatively TRBD1 or TRBD2 (6 bases each). The CDR3 runs 15 residues. From germline, CDR1 is KGHDR and CDR2 SFDVKD. The ends were cut back, 8 bases at V and 1 base at J, with 16 bases in the middle. CDR3 amino acids: CATNFRGVRQETQYF. CDR3 nucleotide sequence: TGTGCCACCAATTTTAGGGGGGTCCGCCAAGAGACCCAGTACTTC.

The V and J genes are TRBV7-8 and TRBJ1-2; TRBD1 aligns across 8 bases. J gave up 6 bases and V 4 bases, and 7 bases lay outside the gene matches. Germline CDR1 SGHVS, CDR2 FQNEAQ. This CDR3 contains 14 residues. CDR3 nucleotides: TGTGCCAGCAGCTCCCAGACAGGGGTCAATGGCTACACCTTC. Residues: CASSSQTGVNGYTF.

This rearrangement joins TRBV20-1 to TRBJ2-3, with a weak D call TRBD2 (6 bases). The CDR3 sequence is 14 residues long. With 5 bases removed from V and 4 bases from J, the gap between germline ends came to 16 bases. The germline gives CDR1 DFQATT, CDR2 SNEGSKA (reference sequence). CDR3 residues: CSAPTSTGADTQYF. The CDR3 DNA reads TGCAGTGCTCCTACTAGCACGGGAGCAGATACGCAGTATTTT.